This T cell receptor (beta chain) was obtained from a study of cytomegalovirus exposure and HLA in healthy donors. A remark on this clone: The antigen remains unidentified.

Study-level results: As a later analysis showed, a missense DCLRE1C variant was linked to trimming of TCR beta V- and J-genes.

Germline-derived CDR1 and CDR2 are LNHDA and SQIVND (reference sequence). The CDR3 extends over 14 amino acids. With V trimmed by 5 bases and J by 0 bases, 0 bases remained unmatched. PCR involved 60 Vbeta and 13 Jbeta primers. Measured with immunoSEQ multiplex PCR; TCRdb has only the in-frame clones, and not every one. The data contain 90,000 to 150,000 clones, less than 65% of them singletons. The sequencing sample was made of PBMCs. The chain links TRBV19 to TRBJ2-4; 8 nucleotides align to TRBD1. The TCR was taken from a man in his forties in good health and CMV-seropositive. CDR3: CASSGTGAKNIQYF. The CDR3 DNA is TGTGCCAGTAGTGGGACAGGAGCCAAAAACATTCAGTACTTC.